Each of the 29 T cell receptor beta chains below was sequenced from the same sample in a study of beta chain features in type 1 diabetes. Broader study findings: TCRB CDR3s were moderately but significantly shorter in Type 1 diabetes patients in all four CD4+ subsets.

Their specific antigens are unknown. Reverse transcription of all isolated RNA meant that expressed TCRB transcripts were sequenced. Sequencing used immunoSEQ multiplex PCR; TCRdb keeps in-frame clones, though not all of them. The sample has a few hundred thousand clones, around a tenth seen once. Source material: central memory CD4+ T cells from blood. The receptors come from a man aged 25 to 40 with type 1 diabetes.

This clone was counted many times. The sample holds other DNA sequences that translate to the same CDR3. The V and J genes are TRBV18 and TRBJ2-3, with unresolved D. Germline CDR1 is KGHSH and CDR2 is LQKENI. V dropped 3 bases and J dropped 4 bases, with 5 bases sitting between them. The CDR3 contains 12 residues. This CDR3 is CASSPDADTQYF. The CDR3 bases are TGTGCCAGCTCACCCGACGCAGATACGCAGTATTTT.

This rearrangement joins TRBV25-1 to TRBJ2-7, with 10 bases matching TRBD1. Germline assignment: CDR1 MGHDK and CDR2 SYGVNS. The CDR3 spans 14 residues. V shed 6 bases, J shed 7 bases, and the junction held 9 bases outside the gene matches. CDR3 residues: CASRFRDRGWEQYF. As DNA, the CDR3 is TGTGCCAGCAGATTCCGGGACAGGGGATGGGAGCAGTACTTC.

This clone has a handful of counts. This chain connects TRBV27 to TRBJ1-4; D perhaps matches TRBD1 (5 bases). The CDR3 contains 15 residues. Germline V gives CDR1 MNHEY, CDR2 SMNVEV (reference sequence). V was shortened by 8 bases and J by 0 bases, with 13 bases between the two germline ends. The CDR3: CASLRQWATNEKLFF. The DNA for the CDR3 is TGTGCCAGCTTGAGACAGTGGGCAACTAATGAAAAACTGTTTTTT. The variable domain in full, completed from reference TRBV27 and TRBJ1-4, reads EAQVTQNPRYLITVTGKKLTVTCSQNMNHEYMSWYRQDPGLGLRQIYYSMNVEVTDKGDVPEGYKVSRKEKRNFPLILESPSPNQTSLYFCASLRQWATNEKLFFGSGTQLSVL.

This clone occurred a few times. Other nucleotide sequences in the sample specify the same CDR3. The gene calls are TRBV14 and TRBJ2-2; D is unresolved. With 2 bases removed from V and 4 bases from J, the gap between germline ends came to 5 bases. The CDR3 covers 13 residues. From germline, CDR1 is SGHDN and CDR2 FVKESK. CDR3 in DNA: TGTGCCAGCAGCCAATCCCGCACCGGGGAGCTGTTTTTT. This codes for CASSQSRTGELFF.

The CDR3 protein is CASSFDRVSEQYF. The CDR3 DNA reads TGTGCCAGCAGTTTTGACAGGGTTAGCGAGCAGTACTTC. The rearrangement joins TRBV27 to TRBJ2-7; 7 nucleotides line up with TRBD1. CDR1 and CDR2 (germline): MNHEY, SMNVEV (reference sequence). The length of the CDR3 is 13 residues. V trimming: 3 bases; J trimming: 6 bases; junction bases outside the gene matches: 5.

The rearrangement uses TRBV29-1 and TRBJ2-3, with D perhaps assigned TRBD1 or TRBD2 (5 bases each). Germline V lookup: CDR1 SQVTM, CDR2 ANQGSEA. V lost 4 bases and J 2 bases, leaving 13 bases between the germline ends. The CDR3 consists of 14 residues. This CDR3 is CSVVVGVSTDTQYF. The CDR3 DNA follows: TGCAGCGTTGTCGTGGGGGTATCCACAGATACGCAGTATTTT.

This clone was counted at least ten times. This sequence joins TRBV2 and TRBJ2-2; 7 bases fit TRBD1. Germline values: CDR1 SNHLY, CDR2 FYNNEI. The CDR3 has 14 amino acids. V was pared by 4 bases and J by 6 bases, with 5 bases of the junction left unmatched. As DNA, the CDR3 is TGTGCCAGCAGTGCCGGGACAGCGGCCGGGGAGCTGTTTTTT. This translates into CASSAGTAAGELFF.

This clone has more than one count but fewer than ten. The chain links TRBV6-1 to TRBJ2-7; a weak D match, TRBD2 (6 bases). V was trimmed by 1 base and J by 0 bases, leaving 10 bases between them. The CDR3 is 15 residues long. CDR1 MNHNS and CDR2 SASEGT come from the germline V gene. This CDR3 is CASSEGLGTSYEQYF. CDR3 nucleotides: TGTGCCAGCAGTGAAGGACTAGGAACCTCCTACGAGCAGTACTTC.

CDR3 nucleotide sequence: TGTGCCAGCTCACCTTTCGGGAGCGGACATAGCAATCAGCCCCAGCATTTT. Protein: CASSPFGSGHSNQPQHF. The chain joins TRBV18 to TRBJ1-5; tentatively, D is TRBD1 (5 bases). Between the trimmed V and J ends, which lost 3 bases and 0 bases, there was a span of 15 bases. CDR3 length: 17 amino acids. Germline V gene sequence: CDR1 KGHSH, CDR2 LQKENI.

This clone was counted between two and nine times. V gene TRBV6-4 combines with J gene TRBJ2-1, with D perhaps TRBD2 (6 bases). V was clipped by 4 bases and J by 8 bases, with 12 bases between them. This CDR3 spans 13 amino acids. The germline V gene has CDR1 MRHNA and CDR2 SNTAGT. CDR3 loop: CASSATRRDEQFF. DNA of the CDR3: TGTGCCAGCAGTGCGACTAGGCGGGATGAGCAGTTCTTC.

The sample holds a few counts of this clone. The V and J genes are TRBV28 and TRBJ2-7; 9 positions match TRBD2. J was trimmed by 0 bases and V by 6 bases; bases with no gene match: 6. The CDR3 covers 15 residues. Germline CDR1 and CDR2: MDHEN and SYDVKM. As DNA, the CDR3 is TGTGCCAGCAGGCCCCATAGCGGGAGCTCCTACGAGCAGTACTTC. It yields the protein CASRPHSGSSYEQYF.

CDR3 in amino acids: CASSLARQGASGANVLTF. In DNA, the CDR3 is TGTGCCAGCAGCTTAGCCCGACAGGGGGCGTCTGGGGCCAACGTCCTGACTTTC. The V gene is TRBV11-1, the J gene TRBJ2-6, with 10 nucleotides matching TRBD1. The germline gives CDR1 SGHAT, CDR2 FQDESV (reference sequence). The junction had 3 bases not matched to a gene; V was cut back by 0 bases and J by 1 base. CDR3 length: 18 residues.

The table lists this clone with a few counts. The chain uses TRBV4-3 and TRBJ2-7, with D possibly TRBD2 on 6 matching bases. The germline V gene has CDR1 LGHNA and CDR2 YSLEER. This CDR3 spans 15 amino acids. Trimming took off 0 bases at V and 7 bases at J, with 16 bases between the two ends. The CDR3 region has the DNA TGCGCCAGCAGCCAAGATCAGCTAGCGCGGCGGGAGCAGTACTTC. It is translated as CASSQDQLARREQYF.

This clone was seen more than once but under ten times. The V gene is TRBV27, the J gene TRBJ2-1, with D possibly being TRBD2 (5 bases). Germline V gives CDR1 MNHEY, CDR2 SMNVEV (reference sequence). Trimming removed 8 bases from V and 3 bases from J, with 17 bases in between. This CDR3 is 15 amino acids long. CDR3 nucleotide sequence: TGTGCCAGCTCAAATGGGAGTCCCGGCTACAATGAGCAGTTCTTC. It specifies CASSNGSPGYNEQFF.

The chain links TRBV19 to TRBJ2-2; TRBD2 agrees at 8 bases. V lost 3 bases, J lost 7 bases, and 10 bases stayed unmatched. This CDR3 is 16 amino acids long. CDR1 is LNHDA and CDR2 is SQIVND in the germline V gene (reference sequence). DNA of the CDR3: TGTGCCAGTAGTATTGTGTCGGGAGGGCTGATCGGGGAGCTGTTTTTT. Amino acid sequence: CASSIVSGGLIGELFF.

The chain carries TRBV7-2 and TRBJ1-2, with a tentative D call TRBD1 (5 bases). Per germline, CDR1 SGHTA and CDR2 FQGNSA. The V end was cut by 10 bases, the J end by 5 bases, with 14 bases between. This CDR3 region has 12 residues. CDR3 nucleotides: TGTGCCACCAACTGGGGCGGTTATGGCTACACCTTC. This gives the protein CATNWGGYGYTF.

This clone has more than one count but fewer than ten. The CDR3 nucleotides read TGTGCCAGCTCATCCGGGGGTGAGACCCAGTACTTC. Amino acids: CASSSGGETQYF. The chain links TRBV18 to TRBJ2-5, with TRBD2 as a possible D gene (6 bases). The CDR3 has 12 residues. CDR1 KGHSH and CDR2 LQKENI come from the germline V gene. The V end lost 5 bases, the J end lost 5 bases, and 9 bases lay between the germline ends.

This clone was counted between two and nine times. The CDR3 protein is CASSPRTGLGGAAFF. CDR3 bases: TGTGCCAGCAGCCCACGGACAGGGTTAGGGGGGGCAGCTTTCTTT. The V gene is TRBV7-2, the J gene TRBJ1-1, with 8 nucleotides matching TRBD1. V lost 5 bases, J lost 10 bases, and 15 bases stayed unmatched. The CDR3 runs 15 residues. Germline CDR1 reads SGHTA; CDR2 reads FQGNSA. The complete variable domain, with remaining parts taken from reference TRBV7-2 and TRBJ1-1, reads GAGVSQSPSNKVTEKGKDVELRCDPISGHTALYWYRQSLGQGLEFLIYFQGNSAPDKSGLPSDRFSAERTGGSVSTLTIQRTQQEDSAVYLCASSPRTGLGGAAFFGQGTRLTVV.

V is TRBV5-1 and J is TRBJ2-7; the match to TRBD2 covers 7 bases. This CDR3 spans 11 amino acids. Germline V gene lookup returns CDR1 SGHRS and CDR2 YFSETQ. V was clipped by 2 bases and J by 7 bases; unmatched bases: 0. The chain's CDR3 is CASSLAGEQYF. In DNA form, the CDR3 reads TGCGCCAGCAGCTTAGCGGGGGAGCAGTACTTC.

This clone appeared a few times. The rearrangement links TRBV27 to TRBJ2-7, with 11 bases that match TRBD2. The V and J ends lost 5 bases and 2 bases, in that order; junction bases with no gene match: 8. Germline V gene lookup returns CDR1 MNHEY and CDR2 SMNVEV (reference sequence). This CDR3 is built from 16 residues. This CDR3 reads CASSRGTSGEPYEQYF. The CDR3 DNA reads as TGTGCCAGCAGTCGCGGGACTAGCGGAGAACCCTACGAGCAGTACTTC.

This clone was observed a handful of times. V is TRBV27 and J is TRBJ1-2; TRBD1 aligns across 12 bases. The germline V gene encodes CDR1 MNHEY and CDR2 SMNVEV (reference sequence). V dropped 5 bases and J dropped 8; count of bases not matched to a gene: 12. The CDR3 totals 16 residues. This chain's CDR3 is CASSPGTGGAGGGYTF. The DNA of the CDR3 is TGTGCCAGCAGTCCGGGGACAGGGGGCGCGGGAGGAGGCTACACCTTC.

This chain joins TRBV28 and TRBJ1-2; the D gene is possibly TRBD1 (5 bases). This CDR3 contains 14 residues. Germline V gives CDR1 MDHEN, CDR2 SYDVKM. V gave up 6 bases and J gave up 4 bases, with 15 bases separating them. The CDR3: CASSRPQGSYGYTF. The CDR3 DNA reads TGTGCCAGCAGCCGACCTCAGGGCAGCTATGGCTACACCTTC.

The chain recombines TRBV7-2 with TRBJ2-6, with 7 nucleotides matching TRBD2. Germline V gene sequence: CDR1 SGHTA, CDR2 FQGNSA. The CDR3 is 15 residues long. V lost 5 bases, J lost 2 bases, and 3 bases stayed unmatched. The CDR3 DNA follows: TGTGCCAGCAGCAAACGGGAGGCTGGGGCCAACGTCCTGACTTTC. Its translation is CASSKREAGANVLTF.

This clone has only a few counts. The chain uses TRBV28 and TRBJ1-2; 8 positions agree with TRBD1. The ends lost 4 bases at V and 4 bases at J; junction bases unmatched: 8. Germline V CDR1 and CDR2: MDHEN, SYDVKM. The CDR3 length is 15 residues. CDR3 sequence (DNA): TGTGCCAGCAGTTCCGGACAGGGACCGCGCTATGGCTACACCTTC. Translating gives CASSSGQGPRYGYTF.

CDR3 residues: CASSQDFGRAESNQPQHF. The CDR3 DNA follows: TGTGCCAGCAGCCAAGATTTTGGCAGGGCGGAAAGCAATCAGCCCCAGCATTTT. The rearrangement joins TRBV5-4 to TRBJ1-5; D possibly corresponds to TRBD1 (5 bases). Germline lookup yields CDR1 SGHNT and CDR2 YYREEE (reference sequence). The germline V and J ends were trimmed by 4 bases and 1 base, with 21 bases remaining between them. The CDR3 contains 18 residues.

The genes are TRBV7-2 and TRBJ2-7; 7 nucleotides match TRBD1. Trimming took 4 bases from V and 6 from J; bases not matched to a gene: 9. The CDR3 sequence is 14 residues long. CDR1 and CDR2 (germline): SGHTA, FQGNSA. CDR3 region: CASSSRYGTAEQYF. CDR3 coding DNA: TGTGCCAGCAGCTCCCGGTATGGGACAGCCGAGCAGTACTTC.

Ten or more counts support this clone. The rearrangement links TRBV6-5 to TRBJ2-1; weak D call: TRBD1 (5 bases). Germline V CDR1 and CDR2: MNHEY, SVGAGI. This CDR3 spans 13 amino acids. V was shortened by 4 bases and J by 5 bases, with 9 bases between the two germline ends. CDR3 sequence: CASSSQGNNEQFF. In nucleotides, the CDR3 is TGTGCCAGCAGTTCCCAGGGTAACAATGAGCAGTTCTTC.

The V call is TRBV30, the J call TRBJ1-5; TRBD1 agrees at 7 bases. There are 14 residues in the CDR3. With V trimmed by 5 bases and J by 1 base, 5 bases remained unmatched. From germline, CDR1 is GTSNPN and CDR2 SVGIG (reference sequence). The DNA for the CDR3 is TGTGCCTGGGAGTCAGGGGGGAGCAATCAGCCCCAGCATTTT. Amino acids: CAWESGGSNQPQHF.

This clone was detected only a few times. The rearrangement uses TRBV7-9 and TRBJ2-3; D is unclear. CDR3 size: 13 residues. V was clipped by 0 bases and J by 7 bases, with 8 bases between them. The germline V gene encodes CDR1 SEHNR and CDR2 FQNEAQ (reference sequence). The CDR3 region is CASSLASANTQYF. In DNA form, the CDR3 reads TGTGCCAGCAGCTTAGCGTCAGCCAATACGCAGTATTTT.